Listed below are T cell receptor beta chains from one sample, sequenced in a study of blood T cells in healthy people across ages. TCRdb reprocessed the 5' RACE reads with MiXCR, giving one entry per CDR3 protein. The sample holds more than 700,000 distinct CDR3 sequences, about 48% seen once. Sequencing input: blood. The receptors here all came from an elderly man in good health. The CDR3 runs from the conserved cysteine through the conserved F or W. The D gene is left open where the match is weak. Size values are once, few and many counts, or a class for expanded clones, and some rows have none.

TRBD2,.,TRBJ2-7,TRBV11-1,TGTGCCAGCAGCCGTGACGGGACTAGCTCCTACGAGCAGTACTTC,CASSRDGTSSYEQYF
.,few,TRBJ2-7,TRBV6-6,TGTGCCAGCAGTTACAACTCATGGGCCTACGAGCAGTACTTC,CASSYNSWAYEQYF
TRBD1,.,TRBJ1-6,TRBV3-1,TGTGCCAGCAGCCCACGGGACAGGAGTTCACCCCTCCACTTT,CASSPRDRSSPLHF
TRBD1,.,TRBJ2-7,TRBV6-2/TRBV6-3,TGTGCCAGCAGTTACATATCGGGACAGATCTCCTACGAGCAGTACTTC,CASSYISGQISYEQYF
TRBD1,.,TRBJ1-4,TRBV20-1,TGCAGTGCGAGGGACAGGGGGGAGACTAATGAAAAACTGTTTTTT,CSARDRGETNEKLFF
TRBD1,few,TRBJ1-4,TRBV6-6,TGTGCCAGCAGATCAGGGGGCCCTAATGAAAAACTGTTTTTT,CASRSGGPNEKLFF
.,.,TRBJ1-2,TRBV5-1,TGCGCCAGCAGCTTGTCGGACGGCTATGGCTACACCTTC,CASSLSDGYGYTF
.,once,TRBJ2-2,TRBV5-1,TGCGCCAGCAGCTCAAGTGTCAGCGACACCGGGGAGCTGTTTTTT,CASSSSVSDTGELFF
.,.,TRBJ2-5,TRBV20-1,TGCAGTGCTACCCCCGGCTCGGAGGAGACCCAGTACTTC,CSATPGSEETQYF
TRBD1,.,TRBJ2-5,TRBV7-3,TGTGCCAGCAGCCCACAGGGGGGAATCGGGACCCAGTACTTC,CASSPQGGIGTQYF
TRBD2,.,TRBJ2-2,TRBV6-1,TGTGCCAGCAGTGAATTGGCGGGAGGATACACCGGGGAGCTGTTTTTT,CASSELAGGYTGELFF
TRBD2,.,TRBJ2-5,TRBV5-1,TGCGCCAGCAGCTACCTAGCGGATCAAGAGACCCAGTACTTC,CASSYLADQETQYF
TRBD1,few,TRBJ2-7,TRBV18,TGTGCCAGCTCATCATCCGGGACAGGGGGCTACGAGCAGTACTTC,CASSSSGTGGYEQYF
TRBD2,.,TRBJ2-7,TRBV20-1,TGCAGTGCTACGACTAGCGGGAGGACTCCCTACGAGCAGTACTTC,CSATTSGRTPYEQYF
TRBD2,.,TRBJ2-5,TRBV20-1,TGCAGTGCAACTAGCGGGAGCTCGGAGACCCAGTACTTC,CSATSGSSETQYF
.,.,TRBJ2-3,TRBV27,TGTGCCAGCAGTTTATCACCTCGCACAGATACGCAGTATTTT,CASSLSPRTDTQYF
TRBD1,.,TRBJ2-7,TRBV10-3,TGTGCCATCAACCACAAACGGGACAGGGGGAACGAGCAGTACTTC,CAINHKRDRGNEQYF
.,few,TRBJ2-1,TRBV7-3,TGTGCCAGCAGCCCCCTCCTGGGTCACAATGAGCAGTTCTTC,CASSPLLGHNEQFF
.,.,TRBJ2-5,TRBV3-1,TGTGCCAGCAGCCAAGAGGGACTGAGGCAGTACTTC,CASSQEGLRQYF
.,.,TRBJ1-4,TRBV3-1,TGTGCCAGCAGCACTGGGACCCTACCGGAAAAACTGTTTTTT,CASSTGTLPEKLFF